One sample yielded the 19 T cell receptor delta chains listed below, sequenced in a study of Vδ1+ human thymocytes. Findings of the study overall: Thymic TRG and TRD repertoires appeared highly polyclonal.

The template was reverse-transcribed extracted RNA. Pooled V-gene forward primers with one constant-region reverse primer generated the CDR3 amplicons by multiplex PCR. With CATT, TCRdb re-called clones from the multiplex PCR reads. The repertoire holds around 76,000 delta-chain clones, approximately 37% seen once, with roughly 0.25% in the top ten. Antigens for these TCRs are unknown. Sequencing was performed on Vdelta1+ gamma-delta thymocytes from the thymus. The subset is: FACS-sorted CD3+ TCRalphabeta- TCRVdelta1+ TCRVdelta2- thymocytes. The receptors were sampled from a boy younger than two who had congenital heart surgery.

The J gene is TRDJ1, the V gene TRDV1; 11 nucleotides line up with TRDD3. Losses at the gene ends were 2 bases for V and 3 bases for J; bases not matched to a gene: 14. The CDR3 extends over 19 amino acids. CDR1 is TSWWSYY, CDR2 QGS, per germline. This CDR3 reads CALGECGGRLGDTPDKLIF. The CDR3 bases are TGTGCTCTTGGGGAATGCGGGGGTAGGCTGGGGGATACCCCCGATAAACTCATCTTT.

This clone was seen a few times. V gene TRDV1 combines with J gene TRDJ1, with TRDD3 matching 8 bases. There are 21 residues in the CDR3. V was clipped by 0 bases and J by 0 bases; unmatched bases: 18. Germline CDR1 and CDR2: TSWWSYY and QGS. This chain's CDR3 is CALGELARPRKWGMYTDKLIF. CDR3 sequence (DNA): TGTGCTCTTGGGGAACTAGCCCGCCCTAGGAAATGGGGGATGTACACCGATAAACTCATCTTT.

Comment on this clone: The sample holds other DNA sequences that translate to the same CDR3. This rearrangement joins TRDV1 to TRDJ1, with D possibly being TRDD3 (6 bases). With 2 bases removed from V and 0 bases from J, the gap between germline ends came to 16 bases. The CDR3 consists of 17 residues. The germline V gene encodes CDR1 TSWWSYY and CDR2 QGS. The CDR3 sequence: CALGESKGGPYTDKLIF. As DNA, the CDR3 is TGTGCTCTTGGGGAATCGAAGGGGGGACCTTACACCGATAAACTCATCTTT.

The chain employs TRDV1 and TRDJ1, with 13 bases identical to TRDD3. Germline V lookup: CDR1 TSWWSYY, CDR2 QGS. V lost 2 bases and J lost 1; bases outside the gene matches: 22. The CDR3 has 23 residues. CDR3 residues: CALGERRSDWGIRCCRTTDKLIF. In DNA form, the CDR3 reads TGTGCTCTTGGGGAAAGACGCAGCGACTGGGGGATACGCTGTTGTCGTACCACCGATAAACTCATCTTT.

The rearrangement uses TRDV1 and TRDJ1; a weak D match, TRDD3 (6 bases). The CDR3 is 16 amino acids. Looked up from germline, CDR1 is TSWWSYY and CDR2 is QGS. Trimming left V 6 bases short and J 0 bases short, with 17 bases between. CDR3 nucleotide sequence: TGTGCTCTTGGTCCGGCGTACTGGGATTACACCGATAAACTCATCTTT. Translating gives CALGPAYWDYTDKLIF.

The gene calls are TRDV1 and TRDJ1, with TRDD3 matching 12 bases. Germline V gives CDR1 TSWWSYY, CDR2 QGS. The CDR3 totals 22 residues. The V gene end was trimmed by 1 base and the J gene end by 5 bases; junction bases not matched to a gene: 23. CDR3: CALGEPGPTPLYWGIPNDKLIF. DNA for the CDR3: TGTGCTCTTGGGGAACCCGGTCCTACACCCTTGTACTGGGGGATACCGAATGATAAACTCATCTTT.

The chain couples TRDV1 to TRDJ1; TRDD3 matches 7 bases. CDR1 TSWWSYY and CDR2 QGS come from the germline V gene. The CDR3 runs 17 residues. The V gene end was trimmed by 2 bases and the J gene end by 10 bases; junction bases not matched to a gene: 19. The CDR3 coding sequence is TGTGCTCTTGGGGAATTAGGGTCCCAAGAGGATACGGTTCGACTCATCTTT. The encoded protein is CALGELGSQEDTVRLIF.

This clone was counted only a few times. The genes are TRDV1 and TRDJ1, with a tentative D call TRDD3 (5 bases). Germline CDR1 is TSWWSYY and CDR2 is QGS. Trimming pared 2 bases from V and 0 bases from J, leaving 25 bases between. CDR3 length equals 20 residues. CDR3 in DNA: TGTGCTCTTGGGGAATTCCCTCGTCCCGGGGGGCCAATTTACACCGATAAACTCATCTTT. Translated, it gives CALGEFPRPGGPIYTDKLIF.

V is TRDV1 and J is TRDJ1; 13 bases line up with TRDD3. Per the germline V gene, CDR1 is TSWWSYY and CDR2 is QGS. The J segment lost 0 bases and the V segment lost 0 bases, leaving 22 bases of the junction unmatched. This CDR3 has 24 amino acids. CDR3 DNA sequence: TGTGCTCTTGGGGAACTTATTTTAAGCGGCGACTGGGGGATACGCCTATTGTACACCGATAAACTCATCTTT. Its protein product is CALGELILSGDWGIRLLYTDKLIF.

The chain links TRDV1 to TRDJ1; tentatively, D is TRDD2 (5 bases). Trimming removed 5 bases from V and 3 bases from J, with 13 bases in between. The length of the CDR3 is 14 residues. The germline CDR1 and CDR2 sequences are TSWWSYY and QGS. The CDR3 DNA is TGTGCTCTTGGGTCCCCTTCTATCGCCGATAAACTCATCTTT. Protein: CALGSPSIADKLIF.

Only a few counts were recorded for this clone. The sample carries other DNA sequences with the same CDR3. This chain connects TRDV2 to TRDJ1, with 7 positions matching TRDD3. J was trimmed by 0 bases and V by 0 bases; bases with no gene match: 21. The CDR3 has 21 amino acids. Germline V gene sequence: CDR1 GEAIGNYY, CDR2 EKD. This chain's CDR3 is CACDTSDVLGPYLWYTDKLIF. CDR3 nucleotides: TGTGCCTGTGACACCTCTGATGTACTGGGGCCCTACCTTTGGTACACCGATAAACTCATCTTT.

The chain is built from TRDV1 and TRDJ1; tentative D call: TRDD3 (5 bases). CDR1 is TSWWSYY and CDR2 is QGS in the germline V gene. There are 20 residues in the CDR3. V was cut by 4 bases and J by 0 bases, with 27 bases left in between. The CDR3 nucleotides are TGTGCTCTTGGGGTCTTACTCCCGATGGTCCTGGGAACCTACACCGATAAACTCATCTTT. Translation gives CALGVLLPMVLGTYTDKLIF.

The chain combines TRDV1 with TRDJ1; the match to TRDD3 covers 9 bases. This CDR3 has 25 residues. Germline assignment: CDR1 TSWWSYY and CDR2 QGS. Unmatched junction bases numbered 35, after V lost 3 bases and J lost 3 bases. This CDR3 is CALGDASRPSATWGMKRRTADKLIF. DNA for the CDR3: TGTGCTCTTGGGGACGCCTCTAGGCCTTCCGCCACCTGGGGGATGAAAAGGAGGACGGCCGATAAACTCATCTTT.

This clone was counted a single time. The chain is built from TRDV1 and TRDJ1; 9 positions agree with TRDD2. Per the germline V gene, CDR1 is TSWWSYY and CDR2 is QGS. This CDR3 contains 21 residues. The V and J ends lost 3 bases and 4 bases, in that order; junction bases with no gene match: 24. This CDR3 is CALGDRGGPSYSPPPNDKLIF. CDR3 bases: TGTGCTCTTGGGGATAGAGGTGGGCCTTCCTACTCTCCCCCACCTAACGATAAACTCATCTTT.

With respect to this clone: The germline gene is not matched at one end of the junction; a read error may be the cause. The chain combines TRDV1 with TRDJ1; weak D call: TRDD2 (6 bases). This CDR3 region has 14 residues. Germline CDR1 is TSWWSYY and CDR2 is QGS. The CDR3 region has the DNA TGTGCTCTTGGGGACCTTCCGCCCACCGATCAACTCATCTTT. Protein sequence: CALGDLPPTDQLIF.

The chain has TRDV1 and TRDJ1; no reliable D call. The CDR3 loop spans 21 amino acids. V shed 0 bases and J shed 0 bases, with 26 bases lying between them. Germline V gives CDR1 TSWWSYY, CDR2 QGS. CDR3 sequence: CALGELPNLHCTERYTDKLIF. The CDR3 DNA sequence: TGTGCTCTTGGGGAACTACCGAACCTCCACTGTACTGAACGGTACACCGATAAACTCATCTTT.

In its sample, this clone was seen a few times. The V gene is TRDV1, the J gene TRDJ1; D is tentatively TRDD2 or TRDD3 (6 bases each). This CDR3 has 16 residues. The germline V gene encodes CDR1 TSWWSYY and CDR2 QGS. V shed 5 bases and J shed 4 bases, with 20 bases lying between them. CDR3 loop: CALGQPPTGIHDKLIF. Here the CDR3 DNA reads TGTGCTCTTGGGCAGCCTCCTACGGGGATCCACGATAAACTCATCTTT.

V gene TRDV1 combines with J gene TRDJ1, with 12 bases lining up with TRDD3. Per germline, CDR1 TSWWSYY and CDR2 QGS. CDR3 length: 22 residues. The trim removed 0 bases at V and 9 bases at J, leaving 26 bases unmatched. This chain's CDR3 is CALGELGRSPTPDYWGILELIF. The CDR3, as DNA: TGTGCTCTTGGGGAACTAGGAAGGTCCCCTACACCCGACTACTGGGGGATACTAGAACTCATCTTT.

This clone came up a few times. The genes are TRDV1 and TRDJ1, with 10 bases identical to TRDD3. V was pared by 7 bases and J by 5 bases, with 10 bases of the junction left unmatched. This CDR3 spans 15 amino acids. Germline CDR1 TSWWSYY, CDR2 QGS. CDR3 residues: CALDGCRGIRDKLIF. The CDR3 DNA sequence: TGTGCTCTTGACGGCTGTCGGGGGATACGGGATAAACTCATCTTT.